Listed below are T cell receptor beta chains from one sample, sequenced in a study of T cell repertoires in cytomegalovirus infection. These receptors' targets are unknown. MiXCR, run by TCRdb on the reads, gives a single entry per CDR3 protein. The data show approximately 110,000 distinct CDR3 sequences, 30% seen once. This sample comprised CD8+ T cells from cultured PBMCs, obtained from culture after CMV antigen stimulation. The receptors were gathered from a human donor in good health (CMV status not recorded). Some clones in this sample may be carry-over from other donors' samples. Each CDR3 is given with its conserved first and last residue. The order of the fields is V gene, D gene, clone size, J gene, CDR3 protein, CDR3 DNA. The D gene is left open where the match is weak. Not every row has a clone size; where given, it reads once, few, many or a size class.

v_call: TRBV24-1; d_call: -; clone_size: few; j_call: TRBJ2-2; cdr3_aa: CATSSTGELFF; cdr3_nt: TGTGCCACCAGTTCTACCGGGGAGCTGTTTTTT
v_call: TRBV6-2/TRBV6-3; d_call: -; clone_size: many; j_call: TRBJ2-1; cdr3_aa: CASSYSSYNEQFF; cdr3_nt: TGTGCCAGCAGTTACAGCTCCTACAATGAGCAGTTCTTC
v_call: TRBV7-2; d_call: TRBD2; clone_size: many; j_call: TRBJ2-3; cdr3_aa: CASSSPSGAADTQYF; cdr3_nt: TGTGCCAGCAGCTCCCCTAGCGGGGCCGCAGATACGCAGTATTTT
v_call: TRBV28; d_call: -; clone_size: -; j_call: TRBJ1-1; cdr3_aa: CASSLIRRIGAGTEAFF; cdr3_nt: TGTGCCAGCAGTTTAATTCGGCGAATCGGAGCTGGCACTGAAGCTTTCTTT
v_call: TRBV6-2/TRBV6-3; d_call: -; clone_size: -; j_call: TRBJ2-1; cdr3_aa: CASRETGGYNNEQFF; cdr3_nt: TGTGCCAGCAGAGAAACGGGGGGCTACAACAATGAGCAGTTCTTC
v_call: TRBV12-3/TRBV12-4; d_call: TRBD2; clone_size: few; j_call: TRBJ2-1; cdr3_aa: CASSQPGGGWHEQFF; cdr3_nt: TGTGCCAGCAGCCAACCAGGCGGGGGGTGGCATGAGCAGTTCTTC
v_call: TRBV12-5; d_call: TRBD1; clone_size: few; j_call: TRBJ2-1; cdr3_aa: CASGQGAVSYNEQFF; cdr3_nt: TGTGCTAGTGGCCAGGGGGCAGTTTCCTACAATGAGCAGTTCTTC
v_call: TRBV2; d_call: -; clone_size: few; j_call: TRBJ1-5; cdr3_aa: CASSDGREQPQHF; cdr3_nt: TGTGCCAGCAGTGATGGAAGGGAACAGCCCCAGCATTTT
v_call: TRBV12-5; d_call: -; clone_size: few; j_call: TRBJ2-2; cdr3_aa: CASGWDVTNTGELFF; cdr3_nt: TGTGCTAGTGGTTGGGACGTAACGAACACCGGGGAGCTGTTTTTT
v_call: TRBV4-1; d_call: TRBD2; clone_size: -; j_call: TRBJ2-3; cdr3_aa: CASSQVTLWTSSGDTQYF; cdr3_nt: TGTGCCAGCAGCCAAGTAACGCTGTGGACTAGCTCAGGAGATACGCAGTATTTT
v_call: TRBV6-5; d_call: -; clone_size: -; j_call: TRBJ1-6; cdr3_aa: CASSYGFPGPLAHGSYNSPLHF; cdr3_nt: TGTGCCAGCAGTTACGGTTTCCCGGGACCCCTGGCGCACGGATCCTATAATTCACCCCTCCACTTT
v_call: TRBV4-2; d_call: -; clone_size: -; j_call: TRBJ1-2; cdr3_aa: CASSQDVRSRGYTF; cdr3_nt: TGTGCCAGCAGCCAAGACGTCAGGTCCCGGGGCTACACCTTC
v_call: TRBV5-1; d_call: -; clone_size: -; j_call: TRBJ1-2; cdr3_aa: CASSLGDDNYGYTF; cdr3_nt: TGCGCCAGCAGCTTAGGGGATGATAACTATGGCTACACCTTC
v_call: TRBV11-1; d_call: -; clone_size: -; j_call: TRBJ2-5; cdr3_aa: CASSFMGAGLQETQYF; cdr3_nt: TGTGCCAGCAGCTTTATGGGGGCCGGTTTACAAGAGACCCAGTACTTC
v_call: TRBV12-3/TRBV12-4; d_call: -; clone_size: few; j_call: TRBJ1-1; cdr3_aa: CASSPDGNTEAFF; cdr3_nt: TGTGCCAGCAGCCCGGACGGGAACACTGAAGCTTTCTTT
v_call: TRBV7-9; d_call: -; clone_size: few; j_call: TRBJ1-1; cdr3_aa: CASSSTIGQNTEAFF; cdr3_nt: TGTGCCAGCAGCTCTACGATAGGACAGAACACTGAAGCTTTCTTT
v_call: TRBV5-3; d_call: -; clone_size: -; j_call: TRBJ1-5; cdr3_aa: CARSSDGTVNQPQHF; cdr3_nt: TGTGCCAGAAGCTCAGACGGGACGGTCAATCAGCCCCAGCATTTT
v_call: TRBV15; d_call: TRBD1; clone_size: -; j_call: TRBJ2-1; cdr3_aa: CATSRDRDRFYNEQFF; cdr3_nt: TGTGCCACCAGCAGAGATAGGGACAGATTCTACAATGAGCAGTTCTTC
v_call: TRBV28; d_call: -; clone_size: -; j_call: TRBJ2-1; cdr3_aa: CASSLESLGGPYNEQFF; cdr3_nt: TGTGCCAGCAGTCTAGAATCCTTGGGGGGGCCCTACAATGAGCAGTTCTTC
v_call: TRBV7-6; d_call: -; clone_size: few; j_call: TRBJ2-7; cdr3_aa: CASSWGGDTYEQYF; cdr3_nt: TGTGCCAGCAGTTGGGGGGGGGACACCTACGAGCAGTACTTC
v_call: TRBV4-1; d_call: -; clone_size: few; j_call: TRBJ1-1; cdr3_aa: CASSQGGGNTEAFF; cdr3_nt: TGCGCCAGCAGCCAAGGGGGGGGGAACACTGAAGCTTTCTTT
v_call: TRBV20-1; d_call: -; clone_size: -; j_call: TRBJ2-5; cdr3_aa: CSARTTGLTETQYF; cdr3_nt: TGCAGTGCTAGAACGACAGGTCTTACGGAGACCCAGTACTTC
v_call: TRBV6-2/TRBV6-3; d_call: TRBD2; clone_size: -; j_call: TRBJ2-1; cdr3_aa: CASSYLAGGYYNEQFF; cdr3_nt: TGTGCCAGCAGTTACTTAGCGGGGGGCTATTACAATGAGCAGTTCTTC
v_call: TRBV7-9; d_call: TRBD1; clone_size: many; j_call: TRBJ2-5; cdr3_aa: CASSLVDRGLQETQYF; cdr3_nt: TGTGCCAGCAGCTTGGTGGACAGGGGCCTCCAAGAGACCCAGTACTTC
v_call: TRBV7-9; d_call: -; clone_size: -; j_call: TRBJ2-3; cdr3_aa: CASSLDESSWQGEQYF; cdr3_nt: TGTGCCAGCAGCTTAGACGAGTCTAGCTGGCAAGGAGAGCAGTATTTT
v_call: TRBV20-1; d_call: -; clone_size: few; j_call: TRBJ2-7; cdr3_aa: CSARADDEQYF; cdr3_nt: TGCAGTGCTAGAGCTGACGACGAGCAGTACTTC
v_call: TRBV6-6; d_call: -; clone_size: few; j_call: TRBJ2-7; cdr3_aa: CASTWRSKGDDEQYF; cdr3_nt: TGTGCCAGCACTTGGCGTTCAAAGGGGGACGACGAGCAGTACTTC
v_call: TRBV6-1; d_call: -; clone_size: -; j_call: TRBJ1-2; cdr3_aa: CASSDTGNYGYTF; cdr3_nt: TGTGCCAGCAGTGACACGGGGAACTATGGCTACACCTTC
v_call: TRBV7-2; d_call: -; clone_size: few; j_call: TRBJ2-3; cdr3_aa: CASSLRGPTDTQYF; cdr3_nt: TGTGCCAGCAGCTTAAGGGGCCCCACAGATACGCAGTATTTT
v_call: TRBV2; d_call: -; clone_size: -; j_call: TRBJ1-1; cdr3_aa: CASSEKAQGAFF; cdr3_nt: TGTGCCAGCAGTGAAAAGGCGCAGGGAGCTTTCTTT
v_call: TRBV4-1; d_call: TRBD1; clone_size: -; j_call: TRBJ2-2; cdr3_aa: CASSQLLRLKDRDTGELFF; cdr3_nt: TGCGCCAGCAGCCAACTACTGCGGTTGAAGGACAGGGACACCGGGGAGCTGTTTTTT
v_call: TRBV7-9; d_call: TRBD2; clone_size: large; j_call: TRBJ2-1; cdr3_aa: CASSWGLAVEQFF; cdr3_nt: TGTGCCAGCAGCTGGGGACTAGCGGTTGAGCAGTTCTTC
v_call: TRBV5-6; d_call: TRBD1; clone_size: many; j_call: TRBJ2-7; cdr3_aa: CASSQGQGVLPPQYF; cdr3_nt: TGTGCCAGCAGCCAAGGACAGGGGGTACTTCCTCCCCAGTACTTC
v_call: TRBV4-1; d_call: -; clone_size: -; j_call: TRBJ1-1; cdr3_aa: CASSQGPGGTEAFF; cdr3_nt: TGCGCCAGCAGCCAAGGACCGGGGGGCACTGAAGCTTTCTTT
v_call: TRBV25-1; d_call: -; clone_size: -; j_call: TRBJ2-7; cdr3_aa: CASSGGDSYEQYF; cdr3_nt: TGTGCCAGCAGTGGAGGAGACTCTTACGAGCAGTACTTC
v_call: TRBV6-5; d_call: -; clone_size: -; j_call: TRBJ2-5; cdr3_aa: CASSFDSLETQYF; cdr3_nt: TGTGCCAGCAGTTTCGACTCGTTAGAGACCCAGTACTTC
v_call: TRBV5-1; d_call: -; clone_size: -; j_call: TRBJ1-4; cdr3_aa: CASSFEPSGATNEKLFF; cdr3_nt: TGCGCCAGCAGCTTCGAACCTTCAGGCGCAACTAATGAAAAACTGTTTTTT
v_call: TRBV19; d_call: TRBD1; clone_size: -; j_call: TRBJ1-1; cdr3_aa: CASRNRDRASGNTEAFF; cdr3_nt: TGTGCCAGTAGAAACCGGGACAGGGCAAGCGGCAACACTGAAGCTTTCTTT
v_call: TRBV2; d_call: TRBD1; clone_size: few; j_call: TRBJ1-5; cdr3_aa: CASSAGTGVRNQPQHF; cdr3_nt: TGTGCCAGCAGCGCCGGGACAGGGGTGCGCAATCAGCCCCAGCATTTT
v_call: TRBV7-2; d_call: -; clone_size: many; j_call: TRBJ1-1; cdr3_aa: CASNRVLSAEAFF; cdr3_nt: TGTGCCAGCAATAGGGTTCTGTCCGCTGAAGCTTTCTTT